These 7 T cell receptor beta chains originate from one sample sequenced in a study of T cell responses to AZD1222 COVID-19 vaccine. Sequencing used immunoSEQ multiplex PCR; TCRdb keeps in-frame clones, though not all of them. The sample has more than 95,000 clones; more than 80% are singletons. The material was peripheral blood, obtained on day 0 of AZD1222 vaccination. Receptors originate from an adult in good health.

This rearrangement joins TRBV7-9 to TRBJ1-1; D unresolved. Germline loops: CDR1 SEHNR, CDR2 FQNEAQ (reference sequence). V was clipped by 5 bases and J by 6 bases, with 13 bases between them. The CDR3 is 13 residues long. In nucleotides, the CDR3 is TGTGCCAGCAGCCCCTTTGATTCCGCTGAAGCTTTCTTT. Protein: CASSPFDSAEAFF.

The CDR3 nucleotides read TGTGCCAGCAGCGCGGGACTAGTGTACAATGAGCAGTTCTTC. Protein: CASSAGLVYNEQFF. The genes are TRBV9 and TRBJ2-1; the match to TRBD2 covers 8 bases. Germline loops: CDR1 SGDLS, CDR2 YYNGEE. The ends lost 3 bases at V and 4 bases at J; junction bases unmatched: 3. CDR3 length: 14 amino acids.

This clone was detected only a few times. This chain joins TRBV7-9 and TRBJ2-7; 7 bases fit TRBD2. Germline V CDR1 and CDR2: SEHNR, FQNEAQ (reference sequence). Germline trimming cut 5 bases from V and 6 bases from J; bases unmatched to any gene: 10. The CDR3 contains 14 residues. CDR3 region: CASSPTRERSEQYF. The CDR3 DNA follows: TGTGCCAGCAGCCCGACGCGGGAGAGGTCCGAGCAGTACTTC.

This clone was recorded a few times. This chain uses TRBV6-5 with TRBJ2-2; weak D call: TRBD1 (5 bases). V was trimmed by 2 bases and J by 1 base, leaving 8 bases between them. The CDR3 has 15 residues. The germline CDR1 and CDR2 sequences are MNHEY and SVGAGI. This CDR3 is CASSYLGQNTGELFF. The DNA for the CDR3 is TGTGCCAGCAGTTACCTAGGACAGAACACCGGGGAGCTGTTTTTT.

The chain's CDR3 is CASSFLGADYGYTF. CDR3 sequence (DNA): TGTGCCAGCAGCTTTCTCGGAGCTGACTATGGCTACACCTTC. The chain uses TRBV7-9 and TRBJ1-2; D is uncertain. CDR3 length equals 14 residues. Trimming took off 3 bases at V and 3 bases at J, with 11 bases between the two ends. Germline loops: CDR1 SEHNR, CDR2 FQNEAQ (reference sequence). Using reference TRBV7-9 and TRBJ1-2 for the parts outside the CDR3, the full variable domain is DTGVSQNPRHKITKRGQNVTFRCDPISEHNRLYWYRQTLGQGPEFLTYFQNEAQLEKSRLLSDRFSAERPKGSFSTLEIQRTEQGDSAMYLCASSFLGADYGYTFGSGTRLTVV.

The V call is TRBV9, the J call TRBJ1-1, with D uncertain. Germline CDR1 is SGDLS and CDR2 is YYNGEE. Trimming cost V 2 bases and J 1 base, with 9 bases left between them. The CDR3 covers 14 residues. The DNA for the CDR3 is TGTGCCAGCAGCGTTGAACCCAGGAACACTGAAGCTTTCTTT. This codes for CASSVEPRNTEAFF.

The chain links TRBV5-4 to TRBJ2-7, with 11 positions matching TRBD2. This CDR3 spans 15 amino acids. Germline assignment: CDR1 SGHNT and CDR2 YYREEE (reference sequence). V gave up 4 bases and J gave up 3 bases; unmatched junction bases: 6. As DNA, the CDR3 is TGTGCCAGCAGCGCGGGACTAGCGGAGGTCTACGAGCAGTACTTC. Its protein product is CASSAGLAEVYEQYF.